The sequence of this T cell receptor (beta chain) was determined in a study of T cells after posttransplantation cyclophosphamide (TCRdb year 2016). Looking at the study overall: Using TRB sequencing, the study followed how the T cell repertoire rebuilt after myeloablative bone marrow transplantation with posttransplantation cyclophosphamide given as GVHD prophylaxis. Antigen receptor sequencing covered samples from roughly 40 PTCy-treated patients and approximately 17 of their related bone marrow donors. Blood from all 35 or so PTCy patients with 1-year posttransplant specimens was subjected to TRB sequencing. Up to about 3 additional blood samples from 2 to 5.2 years after transplant were also TRB-sequenced in 3 patients, as was pretransplant blood from a handful of patients. TRA and TRB clonality were tightly correlated in several samples, so subsequent TCR analyses focused on TRB only. Public TRB sequences were checked against a database of over 3,000 sequences associated with responses to pathogens, tumor antigens, self-antigens and alloantigens. Study-wide findings and limitations: Across 45 to 50 patients, TRB clonality was highly associated with recipient CMV seropositivity and CMV reactivation, and PTCy diversity was similar to diversity in CNI/methotrexate controls. Donor-recipient similarity was low at 1-2 months but increased during the first year, and donor CD8+ memory clones often dominated later blood repertoires. The TRB repertoires of T cells infiltrating skin or the GI tract showed only limited overlap with the TRB repertoires found in blood.

On this clone itself: Its recognized antigen is unknown. Base-call qualities are not available, and no considerably larger clone is one nucleotide away.

Genomic DNA was used for TRB sequencing, which was performed with the immunoSEQ assay at survey resolution or with the hsTCRB kit. Per the authors' processing: The immunoSEQ software handled the initial read processing, while the LymphoSeq R package was used for the repertoire analyses. Clonality was calculated as 1 minus normalized Shannon entropy, and the Gini coefficient was also calculated for each TRB dataset. To infer phenotypes in unsorted samples, TRB sequences from sorted subsets of the recipient or donor were mapped onto the unsorted samples of the same recipient. Sourced from immuneACCESS, this table was stored by TCRdb with only in-frame sequences that have V and J called. A share of the clones is absent; for the studies checked, an unresolved V gene accounts for under half, and the remainder has no known explanation. The DNA gave D and trimming, while V, J and clone size come from that table. The sample includes tens of thousands of clones, with roughly 95% observed a single time. The biggest ten clones account for about 3% of the sample.

From cysteine to phenylalanine, the CDR3 is 14 amino acids long. The CDR3 DNA has 42 bases and is translated from base 1. V is shortened by 1 base, J by 0 bases, and the region joining them spans 4 bases. CDR1 is given as SGHAT and CDR2 as FQNNGV, both from the germline V gene. On the day of marrow donation, related bone marrow donors gave peripheral blood samples. Mononuclear cells from peripheral blood and bone marrow were separated by Ficoll-Hypaque density centrifugation and then cryopreserved. The source is a woman aged 25 to 39 in good health and a related stem cell transplant donor. The sample comprised PBMCs. The sequence joins TRBV11-2 to TRBJ2-1, with no D gene named confidently. The DNA reads TGTGCCAGCAGCTTAGTTGCCTCCTACAATGAGCAGTTCTTC. Its protein is CASSLVASYNEQFF. Beyond the CDR3, the reference TRBV11-2 and TRBJ2-1 genes provide the residues; the full variable domain reads: EAGVAQSPRYKIIEKRQSVAFWCNPISGHATLYWYQQILGQGPKLLIQFQNNGVVDDSQLPKDRFSAERLKGVDSTLKIQPAKLEDSAVYLCASSLVASYNEQFFGPGTRLTVL.